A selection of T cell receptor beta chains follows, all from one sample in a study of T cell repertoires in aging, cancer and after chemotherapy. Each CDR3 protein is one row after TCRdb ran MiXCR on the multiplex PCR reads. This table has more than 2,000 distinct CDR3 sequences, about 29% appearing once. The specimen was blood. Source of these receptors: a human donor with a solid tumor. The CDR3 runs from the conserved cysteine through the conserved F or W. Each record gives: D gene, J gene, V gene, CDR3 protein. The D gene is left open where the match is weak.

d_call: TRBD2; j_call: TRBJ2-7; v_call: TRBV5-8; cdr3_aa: CASSPWGGEFEQYF
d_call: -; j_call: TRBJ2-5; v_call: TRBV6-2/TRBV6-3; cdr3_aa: CASSYGETQYF
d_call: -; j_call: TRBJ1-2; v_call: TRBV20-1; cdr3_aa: CSARLGGGNYGYTF
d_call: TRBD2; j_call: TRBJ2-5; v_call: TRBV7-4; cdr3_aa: CASSFYGAGGRKETQYF
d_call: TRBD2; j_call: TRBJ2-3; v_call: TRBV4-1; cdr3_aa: CASSQESGITDTQYF
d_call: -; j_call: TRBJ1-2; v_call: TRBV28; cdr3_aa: CASRGALTGPHYGYTF
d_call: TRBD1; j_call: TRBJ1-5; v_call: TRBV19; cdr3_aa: CASSMGQGAHQPQHF
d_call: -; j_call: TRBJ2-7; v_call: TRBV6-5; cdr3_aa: CASSSGSYEQYF
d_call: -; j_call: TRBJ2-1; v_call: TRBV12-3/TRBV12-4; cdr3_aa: CASSPPNYNEQFF
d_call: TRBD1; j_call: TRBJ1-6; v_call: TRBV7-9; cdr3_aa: CASSLGQGFYNSPLHF